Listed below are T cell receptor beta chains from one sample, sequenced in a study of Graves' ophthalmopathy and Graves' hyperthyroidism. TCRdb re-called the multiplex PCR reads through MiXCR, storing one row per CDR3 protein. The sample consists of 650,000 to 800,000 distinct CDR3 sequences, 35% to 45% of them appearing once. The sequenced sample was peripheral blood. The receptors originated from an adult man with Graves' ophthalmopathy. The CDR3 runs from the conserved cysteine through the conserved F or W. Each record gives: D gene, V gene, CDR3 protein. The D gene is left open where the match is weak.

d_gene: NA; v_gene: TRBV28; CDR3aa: CASSPNRAEKLFF
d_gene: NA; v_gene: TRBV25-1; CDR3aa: CASSDDSIANEKLFF
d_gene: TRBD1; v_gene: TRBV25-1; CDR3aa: CASTQGAANTEAFF
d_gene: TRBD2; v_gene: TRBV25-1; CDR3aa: CASSPKVAGDTGELFF
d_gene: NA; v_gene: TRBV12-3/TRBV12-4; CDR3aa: CASSGSRDPKWSGYTF
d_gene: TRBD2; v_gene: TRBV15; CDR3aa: CATSRVRGREGEQYF
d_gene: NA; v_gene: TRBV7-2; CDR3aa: CASSSGEQETQYF
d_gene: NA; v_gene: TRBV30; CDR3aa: CASSPRDPRETQYF
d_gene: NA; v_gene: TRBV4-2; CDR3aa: CASSQDTSLIPSPLHF
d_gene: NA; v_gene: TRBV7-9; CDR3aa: CASSLMLRGTDEQYF
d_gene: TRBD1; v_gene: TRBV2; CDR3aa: CASSKDRVGGYTF
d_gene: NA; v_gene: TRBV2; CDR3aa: CASSSTSSGNTIYF
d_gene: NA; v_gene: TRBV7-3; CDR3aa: CASSSYSAKNTEAFF
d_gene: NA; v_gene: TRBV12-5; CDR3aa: CASGLVRGETQYF
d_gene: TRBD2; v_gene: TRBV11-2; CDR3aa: CASSPIAGTKETQYF
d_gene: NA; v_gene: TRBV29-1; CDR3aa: CSVGGQTQYF
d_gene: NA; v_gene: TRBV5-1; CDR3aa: CASSLTVGPWGYTF
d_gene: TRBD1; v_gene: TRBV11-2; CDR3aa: CASSQGAGQGNYGYTF
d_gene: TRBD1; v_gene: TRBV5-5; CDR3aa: CASSHRDRKSEAFF
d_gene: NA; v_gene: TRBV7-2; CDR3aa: CVSSLGTCMNTEAFF
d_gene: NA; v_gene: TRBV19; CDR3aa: CASTMAAGDTQYF
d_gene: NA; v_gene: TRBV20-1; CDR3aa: CSARDRTANTEAFF
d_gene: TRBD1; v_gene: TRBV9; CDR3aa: CASSPISVGGWYTEAFF
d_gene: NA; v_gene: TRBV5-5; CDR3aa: CASREGAVSYEQYF
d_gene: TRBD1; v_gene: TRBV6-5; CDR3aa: CASSYSSPGTGSGQPQHF
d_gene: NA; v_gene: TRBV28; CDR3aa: CASSQQEYGYTF
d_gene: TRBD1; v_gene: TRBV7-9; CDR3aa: CASSPPGTGGNQPQHF
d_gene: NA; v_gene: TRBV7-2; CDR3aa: CASSLGTLSNEQYF
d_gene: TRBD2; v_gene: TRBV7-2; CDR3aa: CASSFVSGLAGEETQYF
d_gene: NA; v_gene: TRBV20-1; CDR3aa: CSARVSEKLFF
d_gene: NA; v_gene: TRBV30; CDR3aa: CAWSAGFGSYEQYF
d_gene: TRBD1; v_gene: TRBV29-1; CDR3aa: CSVRTPRDRDYGYTF
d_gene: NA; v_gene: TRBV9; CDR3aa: CASSVESGGNTIYF
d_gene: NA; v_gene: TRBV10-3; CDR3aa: CASNAYPDSYEQHF
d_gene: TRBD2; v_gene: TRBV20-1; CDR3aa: CSLAGEGSYEQYF
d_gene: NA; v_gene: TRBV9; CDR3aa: CASSVSSGTTGELFF
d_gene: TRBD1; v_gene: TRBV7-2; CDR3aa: CASSLLGQANYGYTF
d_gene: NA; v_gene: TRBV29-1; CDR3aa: CSVEDREGGGKLFF
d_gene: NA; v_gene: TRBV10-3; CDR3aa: CAISEDDRRPSSYF
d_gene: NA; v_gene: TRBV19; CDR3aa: CASSIDQQRDTEAFF
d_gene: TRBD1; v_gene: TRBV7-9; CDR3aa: CASSQVRQGMGHEQYF
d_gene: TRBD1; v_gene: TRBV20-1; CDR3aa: CSARGLGQGFYGYTF
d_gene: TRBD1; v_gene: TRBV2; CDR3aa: CASSPSGTGGRETQYF
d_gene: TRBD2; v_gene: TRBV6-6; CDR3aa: CASRLAWQETQYF
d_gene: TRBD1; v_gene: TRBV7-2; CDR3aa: CASRHQGAGQPQYF
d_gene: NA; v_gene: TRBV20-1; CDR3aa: CSARQGPTEAFF
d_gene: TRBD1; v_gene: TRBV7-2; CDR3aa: CASSSDRTRQPQHF
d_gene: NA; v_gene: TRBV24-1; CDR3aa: CATSDAGYNEQFF
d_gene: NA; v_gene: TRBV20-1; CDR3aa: CSAIPAGSVGLNTEAFF
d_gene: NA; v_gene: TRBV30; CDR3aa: CAWSVQDPRGYTF
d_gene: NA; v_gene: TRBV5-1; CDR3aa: CASTPRGDYEQYF
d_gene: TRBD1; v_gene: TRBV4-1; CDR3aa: CASSQPQTGVTEAFF
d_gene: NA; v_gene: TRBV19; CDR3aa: CASSIDPTYEQYF
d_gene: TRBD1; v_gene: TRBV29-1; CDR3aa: CSVAGQLGAWTEAFF
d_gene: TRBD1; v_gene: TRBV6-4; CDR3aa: CASSDGTGGTLQETQYF